This TCR beta chain was captured by sequencing in a study of blood T cell repertoires in COVID-19. Assay used: immunoSEQ multiplex PCR; TCRdb lists only in-frame clones, some missing. The table includes under 250,000 clones, around nine tenths detected once. CDR1 is SGHTA, CDR2 FQGNSA, per germline. Trimming at V came to 5 bases and at J to 5 bases, leaving 3 bases not matched to a gene. There are 14 residues in the CDR3. The sequenced sample was peripheral blood. This TCR was recovered from a man in his 60s who had recovered from COVID-19. The V and J genes are TRBV7-2 and TRBJ2-2; 9 positions match TRBD2. The CDR3 spells CASSRSGSTGELFF. As DNA, the CDR3 is TGTGCCAGCAGCCGTAGCGGGAGTACCGGGGAGCTGTTTTTT.